This T cell receptor beta chain was sequenced for a study of shared clonotypes between healthy human individuals. Study details: The cohort comprised a couple of women and a few men. Their ages spanned 18 to 49 years. Each donor contributed plates that comprised three CD4 naive, three CD4 memory, two CD8 naive and one CD8 memory. Findings and limits, study-wide: Clonotype sharing across a few donors was observed for around 4.5% of naive CD4 clonotypes. Naive subsets, compared against memory subsets, generally had larger estimated richness values.

TCRdb's table, derived via immunoSEQ multiplex PCR, lists solely in-frame clones and lacks some. The sample lists 1,400,000 or so clones; 98% to 99% were seen once. The CDR3 extends over 19 amino acids. V was pared by 0 bases and J by 6 bases, with 19 bases of the junction left unmatched. Germline V gene data show CDR1 as SGDLS and CDR2 as YYNGEE. Details on this clone: No antigen is known for it.

The sequenced material came from naive CD4+ T cells sorted from blood. Regarding subset: CD45RA+ positively selected. The TCR sequence derives from a man aged 25 to 45 in good health. The chain joins TRBV9 to TRBJ2-3, with 7 bases fitting TRBD2. The CDR3 is CASSVEGRGYGRRLDTQYF. CDR3 DNA sequence: TGTGCCAGCAGCGTAGAAGGGAGGGGTTACGGGAGGCGGCTGGATACGCAGTATTTT.